This T cell receptor beta chain was sequenced during a study of control samples from healthy donors and cancer patients. CDR1 LGHDT and CDR2 YNNKEL come from the germline V gene (reference sequence). The CDR3 runs 15 residues. Losses at the gene ends were 6 bases for V and 10 bases for J; bases not matched to a gene: 10. Only in-frame clones appear in the TCRdb table, and some are missing; sequencing was by immunoSEQ multiplex PCR. The repertoire holds hundreds of thousands of clones, with roughly 80% as singletons. The specimen was PBMCs. This chain links TRBV3-1 (or the pseudogene TRBV3-2) with TRBJ1-6; 9 nucleotides align to TRBD1. The origin of this receptor is a woman aged 55-69 years with lung cancer. CDR3: CASRRTGTGSSPLHF. Here the CDR3 DNA reads TGTGCCAGCAGGCGTACCGGGACAGGGAGCTCACCCCTCCACTTT.